Sequencing of this T cell receptor (beta chain) was carried out in a study of CD8 T cells in ankylosing spondylitis. TCRdb reprocessed the 5' RACE reads with MiXCR, giving one entry per CDR3 protein. Counted here are about 92,000 distinct CDR3 sequences, just under 9% occurring once; the ten biggest clones make up under 6%. J lost 4 bases, V lost 5 bases, and 10 bases had no gene match. The CDR3 totals 17 residues. The chain combines TRBV12-3 or TRBV12-4 with TRBJ2-2; 10 nucleotides match TRBD1. The receptor was derived from a male donor with ankylosing spondylitis or in good health (not recorded which). Sequenced sample: blood, either unsorted or a sorted T cell fraction (not recorded which). CDR3 in amino acids: CASSLDRGRLVTGELFF. The DNA of the CDR3 is TGTGCCAGCAGTCTCGACAGGGGGCGTCTCGTCACCGGGGAGCTGTTTTTT.